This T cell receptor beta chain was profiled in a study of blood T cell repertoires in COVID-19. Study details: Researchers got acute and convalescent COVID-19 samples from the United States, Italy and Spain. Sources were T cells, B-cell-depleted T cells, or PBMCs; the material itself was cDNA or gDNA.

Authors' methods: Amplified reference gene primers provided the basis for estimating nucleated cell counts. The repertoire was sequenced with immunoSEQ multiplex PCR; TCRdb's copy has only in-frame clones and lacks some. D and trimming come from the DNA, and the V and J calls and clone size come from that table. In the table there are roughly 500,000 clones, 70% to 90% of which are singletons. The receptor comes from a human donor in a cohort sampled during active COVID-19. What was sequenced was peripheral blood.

CDR3 loop: CSASRQVVQETQYF. CDR3 nucleotide sequence: TGCAGTGCTAGTCGGCAGGTGGTCCAAGAGACCCAGTACTTC. The chain has TRBV20-1 and TRBJ2-5; D gene ambiguous. Germline V lookup: CDR1 DFQATT, CDR2 SNEGSKA (reference sequence). The V gene lost 3 bases and the J gene lost 1 base, with 12 bases spanning the gap. The CDR3 runs to 14 residues.